This T cell receptor (beta chain) came from a study of shared clonotypes between healthy human individuals. Points on this clone: Its antigen remains unknown.

Deep-level assay runs were performed. Assay: immunoSEQ multiplex PCR; the TCRdb copy retains only in-frame clones and omits some. The sample comprises about 230,000 clones, 65% of which are singletons, and roughly 10% rests with the top ten. Points from the study as a whole: A few donors showed sharing of approximately 4.7% of naive CD4 clonotypes.

This CDR3 is 13 amino acids long. V was shortened by 4 bases and J by 2 bases, with 8 bases between the two germline ends. Germline loops: CDR1 KGHSH, CDR2 LQKENI. The rearrangement joins TRBV18 to TRBJ2-5, with D uncertain. Sequencing was done on a sample of memory CD4+ T cells sorted from blood. Subset of the sample: CD45RA-negative fraction. The receptor was derived from a man in his thirties or forties in good health. The DNA of the CDR3 is TGTGCCAGCTCACGGGCAGAGCAAGAGACCCAGTACTTC. The encoded protein is CASSRAEQETQYF.